This T cell receptor beta chain was obtained from a study of cytomegalovirus exposure and HLA in healthy donors. This CDR3 is built from 13 residues. Germline V gives CDR1 LNHDA, CDR2 SQIVND (reference sequence). Trimming removed 3 bases from V and 4 bases from J, with 7 bases in between. Of note for this clone: Its antigen remains unidentified. The same CDR3 is also encoded by other DNA sequences in this sample.

The study, taken as a whole, reports: Donors belonging to an Asian-associated ancestry cluster reportedly showed fewer N-insertions in productive TCRs than the roughly 670-donor mean, according to what a later analysis found.

13 Jbeta primers and 60 Vbeta primers were used for the PCR. TCRdb keeps only in-frame clones here, not all; method: immunoSEQ multiplex PCR. The sample records 50,000 to 75,000 clones, about 81% being singletons. This TCR derives from a young man in good health and CMV-seropositive. Sequencing input: PBMCs. V is TRBV19 and J is TRBJ1-5; D is unclear. CDR3 sequence: CASSISGNQPQHF. The CDR3 region has the DNA TGTGCCAGTAGTATCTCGGGAAATCAGCCCCAGCATTTT.